This is a list of T cell receptor beta chains from one sample in a study of T cell responses to AZD1222 COVID-19 vaccine. Sequenced by immunoSEQ multiplex PCR; TCRdb stores in-frame clones only, minus some. The sample holds tens of thousands of clones, 89% seen once. The sample in question was peripheral blood, obtained 28 days after the second AZD1222 dose. These receptors all come from an adult who received the AZD1222 COVID-19 vaccine. CDR3s include the opening cysteine and the closing phenylalanine or tryptophan. D genes are given only for firm matches. For some rows the clone size is stated as once, few or many, or as a class when expanded; others skip it.

CDR3: CASGLAGSETQYF
DNA: TGTGCCAGCGGACTAGCGGGGTCGGAGACCCAGTACTTC
size: NA
D: TRBD2
J: TRBJ2-5
V: TRBV28

CDR3: CASSLQQGYEQYF
DNA: TGTGCCAGCAGCCTGCAACAGGGGTACGAGCAGTACTTC
size: NA
D: TRBD1
J: TRBJ2-7
V: TRBV11-3

CDR3: CASSAALNTEAFF
DNA: TGTGCCAGCAGCGCCGCATTGAACACTGAAGCTTTCTTT
size: NA
D: NA
J: TRBJ1-1
V: TRBV9

CDR3: CASSSRVTRGGPITDTQYF
DNA: TGCGCCAGCAGCTCCCGTGTGACGCGGGGGGGACCAATTACAGATACGCAGTATTTT
size: NA
D: TRBD2
J: TRBJ2-3
V: TRBV5-1

CDR3: CASSWASEVETQYF
DNA: TGTGCCAGCAGCTGGGCTAGCGAGGTAGAGACCCAGTACTTC
size: NA
D: NA
J: TRBJ2-5
V: TRBV5-4

CDR3: CASRRTGENYGYTF
DNA: TGTGCCAGCAGACGGACAGGGGAAAACTATGGCTACACCTTC
size: NA
D: TRBD1
J: TRBJ1-2
V: TRBV7-9

CDR3: CASSSTGTSGANVLTF
DNA: TGTGCTAGCAGCTCCACAGGGACCTCTGGGGCCAACGTCCTGACTTTC
size: NA
D: NA
J: TRBJ2-6
V: TRBV7-7

CDR3: CASSQDLAGLRTTRNIQYF
DNA: TGTGCCAGCAGCCAAGATCTAGCGGGGCTAAGAACTACAAGGAACATTCAGTACTTC
size: NA
D: TRBD2
J: TRBJ2-4
V: TRBV4-2

CDR3: CASSYSRGGETQYF
DNA: TGTGCCAGCAGTTACTCGAGGGGGGGGGAGACCCAGTACTTC
size: NA
D: NA
J: TRBJ2-5
V: TRBV6-5

CDR3: CASRDAGTGGFNEQFF
DNA: TGTGCCAGCAGGGACGCCGGGACAGGGGGCTTCAATGAGCAGTTCTTC
size: NA
D: TRBD1
J: TRBJ2-1
V: TRBV2

CDR3: CASSFRTGQYGYTF
DNA: TGTGCCAGCAGCTTTCGGACAGGGCAATATGGCTACACCTTC
size: NA
D: TRBD1
J: TRBJ1-2
V: TRBV9

CDR3: CAIRATGGVVETQYF
DNA: TGTGCCATCAGGGCGACAGGGGGCGTTGTTGAGACCCAGTACTTC
size: NA
D: TRBD1
J: TRBJ2-5
V: TRBV10-3

CDR3: CAWIIAGGPRNEQFF
DNA: TGTGCCTGGATTATAGCGGGGGGGCCTCGGAATGAGCAGTTCTTC
size: NA
D: TRBD2
J: TRBJ2-1
V: TRBV30

CDR3: CASSLIGTGTDTQYF
DNA: TGTGCCAGTAGTCTCATCGGGACAGGCACAGATACGCAGTATTTT
size: NA
D: TRBD1
J: TRBJ2-3
V: TRBV19

CDR3: CASSRTLGDGGYTF
DNA: TGCGCCAGCAGCCGCACCTTAGGGGACGGTGGCTACACCTTC
size: NA
D: NA
J: TRBJ1-2
V: TRBV4-1

CDR3: CASSWDSSGNTIYF
DNA: TGTGCCAGTAGTTGGGACAGCTCTGGAAACACCATATATTTT
size: once
D: TRBD1
J: TRBJ1-3
V: TRBV19

CDR3: CASSLSSGELFF
DNA: TGCGCCAGCAGCTTGTCCAGCGGGGAGCTGTTTTTT
size: NA
D: NA
J: TRBJ2-2
V: TRBV5-1

CDR3: CASRQISGRKETQYF
DNA: TGTGCCAGCAGACAAATCTCGGGACGCAAAGAGACCCAGTACTTC
size: NA
D: NA
J: TRBJ2-5
V: TRBV6-5

CDR3: CASSVGSADTQYF
DNA: TGTGCCAGCAGCGTAGGTAGTGCAGATACGCAGTATTTT
size: NA
D: NA
J: TRBJ2-3
V: TRBV9

CDR3: CASSLLGLGNTIYF
DNA: TGTGCCAGCAGCTTGTTGGGACTGGGTAACACCATATATTTT
size: NA
D: NA
J: TRBJ1-3
V: TRBV7-8

CDR3: CASSMGVEKLFF
DNA: TGTGCCAGCAGTATGGGCGTTGAAAAACTGTTTTTT
size: NA
D: NA
J: TRBJ1-4
V: TRBV12-3/TRBV12-4

CDR3: CASSFDGSSGNTIYF
DNA: TGCGCCAGCAGTTTCGACGGTAGCTCTGGAAACACCATATATTTT
size: NA
D: NA
J: TRBJ1-3
V: TRBV5-1

CDR3: CASSLVRGTYLAKNIQYF
DNA: TGTGCCAGCAGCTTGGTCAGGGGAACATACTTAGCCAAAAACATTCAGTACTTC
size: NA
D: NA
J: TRBJ2-4
V: TRBV7-9

CDR3: CAISDGGVDEQFF
DNA: TGTGCCATCAGTGATGGCGGGGTGGATGAGCAGTTCTTC
size: NA
D: NA
J: TRBJ2-1
V: TRBV10-3

CDR3: CASSSRNQPQHF
DNA: TGTGCCAGCAGTTCCCGAAATCAGCCCCAGCATTTT
size: NA
D: NA
J: TRBJ1-5
V: TRBV6-1

CDR3: CASSDSDRDTGELFF
DNA: TGTGCCAGCAGTGACTCGGACAGGGACACCGGGGAGCTGTTTTTT
size: NA
D: TRBD1
J: TRBJ2-2
V: TRBV6-4

CDR3: CATSDSQRTPRADTQYF
DNA: TGTGCCACCAGTGATTCCCAGCGCACACCCAGGGCAGATACGCAGTATTTT
size: NA
D: NA
J: TRBJ2-3
V: TRBV24-1

CDR3: CASSPGGRVNNEQFF
DNA: TGTGCTAGCAGCCCGGGGGGCAGGGTTAACAATGAGCAGTTCTTC
size: NA
D: NA
J: TRBJ2-1
V: TRBV7-7

CDR3: CASSLASLATDTQYF
DNA: TGTGCCAGCAGCTTGGCCTCGTTAGCGACAGATACGCAGTATTTT
size: once
D: NA
J: TRBJ2-3
V: TRBV5-4

CDR3: CASSTDTEAFF
DNA: TGTGCCAGCAGCACGGACACTGAAGCTTTCTTT
size: NA
D: NA
J: TRBJ1-1
V: TRBV5-4

CDR3: CASSQGKGVGTGASYEQYF
DNA: TGTGCCAGCAGCCAAGGGAAGGGGGTAGGGACAGGGGCGTCCTACGAGCAGTACTTC
size: NA
D: TRBD1
J: TRBJ2-7
V: TRBV3-1/TRBV3-2

CDR3: CASSPTGNNQPQHF
DNA: TGTGCCAGCAGCCCTACAGGGAACAATCAGCCCCAGCATTTT
size: NA
D: NA
J: TRBJ1-5
V: TRBV7-9

CDR3: CASSLGRASANEKLFF
DNA: TGTGCCAGCAGCTTAGGCAGGGCGTCAGCTAATGAAAAACTGTTTTTT
size: once
D: NA
J: TRBJ1-4
V: TRBV5-8

CDR3: CASSTGGTQYF
DNA: TGTGCCAGCAGTACCGGCGGGACCCAGTACTTC
size: NA
D: NA
J: TRBJ2-5
V: TRBV6-2/TRBV6-3

CDR3: CASSHTSGGVSSYEQYF
DNA: TGTGCCAGCAGCCACACTAGCGGGGGGGTAAGCTCCTACGAGCAGTACTTC
size: NA
D: TRBD2
J: TRBJ2-7
V: TRBV7-8

CDR3: CASSLSWDREVYEQYF
DNA: TGTGCCAGCAGCCTCTCGTGGGACAGGGAGGTATACGAGCAGTACTTC
size: NA
D: TRBD1
J: TRBJ2-7
V: TRBV7-2

CDR3: CASSDRTDEYYGYTF
DNA: TGTGCCAGCAGTGATCGGACGGATGAATACTATGGCTACACCTTC
size: NA
D: NA
J: TRBJ1-2
V: TRBV6-1

CDR3: CASSPRTGGITGELFF
DNA: TGTGCCAGTAGTCCGAGGACAGGGGGCATCACCGGGGAGCTGTTTTTT
size: NA
D: TRBD1
J: TRBJ2-2
V: TRBV19

CDR3: CASSLFSWQMNTEAFF
DNA: TGTGCCAGCAGTTTATTTTCGTGGCAGATGAACACTGAAGCTTTCTTT
size: few
D: NA
J: TRBJ1-1
V: TRBV28

CDR3: CASEGGVLDTGELFF
DNA: TGTGCCAGCGAGGGAGGGGTATTGGACACCGGGGAGCTGTTTTTT
size: NA
D: TRBD2
J: TRBJ2-2
V: TRBV9

CDR3: CATSEPTGMADTQYF
DNA: TGTGCCACCAGTGAGCCGACAGGGATGGCAGATACGCAGTATTTT
size: NA
D: TRBD1
J: TRBJ2-3
V: TRBV24-1

CDR3: CASSYDFRDEAFF
DNA: TGTGCCAGCAGTTACGATTTCAGGGACGAAGCTTTCTTT
size: NA
D: NA
J: TRBJ1-1
V: TRBV6-2/TRBV6-3

CDR3: CASSQDQAAPSYGYTF
DNA: TGCGCCAGCAGCCAAGATCAGGCAGCTCCATCCTATGGCTACACCTTC
size: once
D: NA
J: TRBJ1-2
V: TRBV4-1

CDR3: CASSLLGGELFF
DNA: TGTGCCAGCAGTTTACTGGGCGGGGAGCTGTTTTTT
size: NA
D: NA
J: TRBJ2-2
V: TRBV27

CDR3: CASSDGFASTDTQYF
DNA: TGTGCCAGCAGTGATGGGTTTGCTAGCACAGATACGCAGTATTTT
size: NA
D: NA
J: TRBJ2-3
V: TRBV2

CDR3: CASSLEGPRGVGTQYF
DNA: TGTGCCAGCAGCTTGGAGGGCCCGAGGGGGGTAGGGACCCAGTACTTC
size: NA
D: NA
J: TRBJ2-5
V: TRBV5-8

CDR3: CASQRLGGTEQFF
DNA: TGTGCCAGCCAAAGACTAGGGGGGACCGAGCAGTTCTTC
size: NA
D: NA
J: TRBJ2-1
V: TRBV6-5